Shown below are 13 T cell receptor beta chains from a single sample sequenced in a study of blood T cell repertoires in COVID-19. Produced via immunoSEQ multiplex PCR; TCRdb's table is partial and in-frame only. The sample has approximately 150,000 clones; over 75% are singletons. The sequenced sample was peripheral blood. These receptors all come from a young man with COVID-19, enrolled during active disease.

V usage is TRBV29-1 and J usage is TRBJ1-2; 11 nucleotides align to TRBD1. The V segment lost 6 bases and the J segment 4 bases; nucleotides outside the gene matches: 10. The CDR3 is 15 residues long. CDR1 is SQVTM and CDR2 is ANQGSEA in the germline V gene. The CDR3 DNA sequence: TGCAGCGTGTTACAATGGGACAGGGGGTTCTATGGCTACACCTTC. Translated, it gives CSVLQWDRGFYGYTF.

This clone was observed once. The chain carries TRBV27 and TRBJ2-7; TRBD2 agrees at 7 bases. V was pared by 3 bases and J by 5 bases, with 7 bases of the junction left unmatched. This CDR3 is built from 14 residues. Germline CDR1 is MNHEY and CDR2 is SMNVEV (reference sequence). The CDR3 loop is CASSFGGNSDEQYF. The CDR3 DNA sequence: TGTGCCAGCAGTTTCGGGGGGAATAGCGACGAGCAGTACTTC.

The chain links TRBV6-5 to TRBJ1-6; a weak D match, TRBD1 (6 bases). CDR1 is MNHEY, CDR2 SVGAGI, per germline. This CDR3 has 15 residues. With 6 bases removed from V and 9 bases from J, the gap between germline ends came to 18 bases. CDR3 DNA sequence: TGTGCCAGCAGACTATCTTTGGGGGCAGGTTCACCCCTCCACTTT. This gives the protein CASRLSLGAGSPLHF.

The gene calls are TRBV19 and TRBJ1-6, with D perhaps TRBD1 (5 bases). CDR1 and CDR2 (germline): LNHDA, SQIVND (reference sequence). The length of the CDR3 is 16 residues. Trimming took 3 bases from V and 10 from J, leaving 19 bases between them. The CDR3 loop reads CASSMWQGSPRSPLHF. The CDR3 DNA is TGTGCCAGTAGTATGTGGCAGGGCAGTCCGAGGTCACCCCTCCACTTT.

The chain links TRBV15 to TRBJ2-5; 9 bases map to TRBD1. Germline loops: CDR1 LNHNV, CDR2 YYDKDF (reference sequence). The J segment lost 4 bases and the V segment lost 1 base, leaving 7 bases of the junction unmatched. This CDR3 is 16 amino acids long. CDR3 in DNA: TGTGCCACCAGCAGAGGAAGAGACAGGGGGGGAGAGACCCAGTACTTC. Translation gives CATSRGRDRGGETQYF. Full variable domain (outside the CDR3, taken from reference TRBV15 and TRBJ2-5): DAMVIQNPRYQVTQFGKPVTLSCSQTLNHNVMYWYQQKSSQAPKLLFHYYDKDFNNEADTPDNFQSRRPNTSFCFLDIRSPGLGDTAMYLCATSRGRDRGGETQYFGPGTRLLVL.

V is TRBV7-3 and J is TRBJ2-3; D is perhaps TRBD1 (5 bases). The length of the CDR3 is 13 residues. V was cut by 6 bases and J by 5 bases, with 12 bases left in between. CDR1 SGHTA and CDR2 FQGTGA come from the germline V gene. CDR3 nucleotides: TGTGCCAGCAGTCCGCTGGGGCTAGATACGCAGTATTTT. It codes for CASSPLGLDTQYF. Looking up the rest from reference TRBV7-3 and TRBJ2-3 gives the full variable domain: GAGVSQTPSNKVTEKGKYVELRCDPISGHTALYWYRQSLGQGPEFLIYFQGTGAADDSGLPNDRFFAVRPEGSVSTLKIQRTERGDSAVYLCASSPLGLDTQYFGPGTRLTVL.

This sequence joins TRBV27 and TRBJ1-3; no reliable D call. V lost 5 bases and J lost 0, with 5 bases in between. The CDR3 runs to 13 residues. Germline CDR1 reads MNHEY; CDR2 reads SMNVEV (reference sequence). The CDR3 protein is CASSPGSGNTIYF. The CDR3, as DNA: TGTGCCAGCAGTCCGGGCTCTGGAAACACCATATATTTT.

Of note for this clone: Germline and junction disagree at one end, which may indicate a read error. V usage is TRBV6-1 and J usage is TRBJ1-4; D remains ambiguous. The CDR3 sequence is 13 residues long. The germline V gene has CDR1 MNHNS and CDR2 SASEGT. CDR3 loop: CASSEGWRKKLLF. The CDR3 coding sequence is TGTGCCAGCAGTGAAGGGTGGAGAAAAAAACTGCTTTTT.

For this clone: The junction shows a germline mismatch at one end, possibly a read error. The rearrangement uses TRBV4-1 and TRBJ1-4; 9 bases match TRBD1. The CDR3 is 15 residues long. The germline V gene has CDR1 MGHRA and CDR2 YSYEKL. CDR3 sequence: CASSYRQGVNEKLLF. CDR3 DNA: TGCGCCAGCAGCTACCGACAGGGGGTTAATGAAAAACTGCTTTTT.

This clone was seen more than once but under ten times. The V gene is TRBV7-2, the J gene TRBJ1-3; 8 positions match TRBD1. Germline-derived CDR1 and CDR2 are SGHTA and FQGNSA. V gave up 1 base and J gave up 3 bases; unmatched junction bases: 2. The CDR3 loop spans 15 amino acids. CDR3 coding DNA: TGTGCCAGCAGCTTAGTGACAGGGGTTGGAAACACCATATATTTT. The encoded protein is CASSLVTGVGNTIYF. Based on the CDR3 plus reference TRBV7-2 and TRBJ1-3, the full variable domain is GAGVSQSPSNKVTEKGKDVELRCDPISGHTALYWYRQSLGQGLEFLIYFQGNSAPDKSGLPSDRFSAERTGGSVSTLTIQRTQQEDSAVYLCASSLVTGVGNTIYFGEGSWLTVV.

A single count supports this clone. The V call is TRBV11-2, the J call TRBJ2-3; D is perhaps TRBD2 (5 bases). Trimming removed 4 bases from V and 12 bases from J, with 26 bases in between. The CDR3 extends over 16 amino acids. The germline gives CDR1 SGHAT, CDR2 FQNNGV. CDR3 protein: CASSSTMWADPGVQYF. CDR3 nucleotide sequence: TGTGCCAGCAGCTCGACCATGTGGGCGGACCCCGGGGTCCAGTATTTT.

The chain combines TRBV5-6 with TRBJ2-2; a possible D gene is TRBD1 (6 bases). The length of the CDR3 is 15 residues. The V end was cut by 2 bases, the J end by 2 bases, with 10 bases between. Germline CDR1 SGHDT, CDR2 YYEEEE. The CDR3 sequence: CASSFGQPNTGELFF. The CDR3, as DNA: TGTGCCAGCAGCTTCGGACAGCCTAACACCGGGGAGCTGTTTTTT.

J is TRBJ2-5 and V is TRBV4-1; possibly TRBD1 for D (6 bases). The CDR3 sequence is 16 residues long. CDR1 MGHRA and CDR2 YSYEKL come from the germline V gene. Deletions cut 0 bases from V and 6 bases from J, with 17 bases between. The CDR3 coding sequence is TGCGCCAGCAGCCAAGAGGTCGGCAGGGGTAGGAAGACCCAGTACTTC. Protein: CASSQEVGRGRKTQYF.